A single sample gave rise to the 31 T cell receptor beta chains below, sequenced in a study of cytomegalovirus exposure and HLA in healthy donors. Clones were read by immunoSEQ multiplex PCR, and TCRdb kept only the in-frame ones, dropping some. The sample holds about 83,000 clones; approximately 96% are singletons and the top ten take about 1.3%. The source material was PBMCs. The source is a woman between 18 and 29 years old in good health and CMV-seronegative.

The chain has TRBV10-1 and TRBJ1-5; TRBD1 matches at 10 bases. This CDR3 spans 15 amino acids. The junction had 5 bases not matched to a gene; V was cut back by 5 bases and J by 4 bases. Germline loops: CDR1 WNHNN, CDR2 SYGVQD (reference sequence). Here the CDR3 reads CASSWGQGRNQPQHF. The CDR3 DNA follows: TGCGCCAGCAGTTGGGGACAGGGGCGAAATCAGCCCCAGCATTTT.

The CDR3, as DNA: TGTGCCAGCACCCGACAGGGTTCGGAGACCCAGTACTTC. Its protein is CASTRQGSETQYF. The chain couples TRBV14 to TRBJ2-5; 7 bases match TRBD1. After removal of 7 bases from V and 5 bases from J, the junction contained 7 bases not matched to a gene. Per the germline V gene, CDR1 is SGHDN and CDR2 is FVKESK. The CDR3 has 13 residues.

This chain links TRBV5-1 with TRBJ2-1; tentatively, D is TRBD2 (7 bases). Germline V gives CDR1 SGHRS, CDR2 YFSETQ. This CDR3 is 16 amino acids long. V gave up 0 bases and J gave up 4 bases, with 14 bases separating them. The chain's CDR3 is CASSLVHREGYNEQFF. CDR3 nucleotides: TGCGCCAGCAGCTTGGTCCACAGGGAGGGATACAATGAGCAGTTCTTC.

CDR3 nucleotides: TGTGCCAGCAGTTCTTCCGACAGGGTCTACGAGCAGTACTTC. Translating it yields CASSSSDRVYEQYF. The chain has TRBV27 and TRBJ2-7; 7 positions match TRBD1. Losses at the gene ends were 4 bases for V and 3 bases for J; bases not matched to a gene: 6. This CDR3 contains 14 residues. Germline-derived CDR1 and CDR2 are MNHEY and SMNVEV (reference sequence).

The rearrangement joins TRBV18 to TRBJ2-7; the match to TRBD1 covers 11 bases. The CDR3 is made up of 21 amino acids. The V gene end was trimmed by 0 bases and the J gene end by 2 bases; junction bases not matched to a gene: 18. Per the germline V gene, CDR1 is KGHSH and CDR2 is LQKENI. This CDR3 is CASSPPVGQGAHGAGAYEQYF. CDR3 in DNA: TGTGCCAGCTCACCACCTGTTGGACAGGGGGCGCACGGGGCTGGGGCCTACGAGCAGTACTTC.

J is TRBJ2-5 and V is TRBV6-6; TRBD1 agrees at 10 bases. With V trimmed by 2 bases and J by 2 bases, 5 bases remained unmatched. This CDR3 spans 16 amino acids. The germline gives CDR1 MNHNY, CDR2 SVGAGI (reference sequence). The CDR3 DNA reads as TGTGCCAGCAGTTACGACGGGACAGGGGCACAAGAGACCCAGTACTTC. Translated: CASSYDGTGAQETQYF.

The chain is built from TRBV28 and TRBJ2-7; TRBD2 is a possible D gene (6 bases). CDR3 size: 16 residues. Germline CDR1 reads MDHEN; CDR2 reads SYDVKM. Trimming took off 4 bases at V and 3 bases at J, with 19 bases between the two ends. The CDR3 DNA reads TGTGCCAGCAGTTGGCCCCCTAGCGACCTTGTCTACGAGCAGTACTTC. This translates into CASSWPPSDLVYEQYF.

V is TRBV5-1 and J is TRBJ2-4, with 9 bases fitting TRBD1. Germline CDR1 reads SGHRS; CDR2 reads YFSETQ. V dropped 1 base and J dropped 3; count of bases not matched to a gene: 8. The CDR3 consists of 17 residues. The CDR3 nucleotides are TGCGCCAGCAGCTTGTACCGACAGGGGGATGGCAAAAACATTCAGTACTTC. This gives the protein CASSLYRQGDGKNIQYF. Complete variable domain (other parts from reference TRBV5-1 and TRBJ2-4): KAGVTQTPRYLIKTRGQQVTLSCSPISGHRSVSWYQQTPGQGLQFLFEYFSETQRNKGNFPGRFSGRQFSNSRSEMNVSTLELGDSALYLCASSLYRQGDGKNIQYFGAGTRLSVL.

The chain uses TRBV2 and TRBJ2-7; tentative D call: TRBD1 (6 bases). Germline V gene sequence: CDR1 SNHLY, CDR2 FYNNEI. V lost 4 bases, J lost 3 bases, and 13 bases lay in between. The CDR3 is 14 amino acids. The DNA for the CDR3 is TGTGCCAGCAGTGGGTGGGACACGTTCTACGAGCAGTACTTC. The encoded protein is CASSGWDTFYEQYF.

The J gene is TRBJ1-1, the V gene TRBV13, with 12 bases lining up with TRBD1. Unmatched junction bases numbered 12, after V lost 5 bases and J lost 5 bases. CDR3 size: 17 residues. Germline values: CDR1 PRHDT, CDR2 FYEKMQ (reference sequence). CDR3 sequence (DNA): TGTGCCAGCAGCCCCCGGGACAGGGGGCGACTTGGAACTGAAGCTTTCTTT. Residues: CASSPRDRGRLGTEAFF.

The J gene is TRBJ2-5, the V gene TRBV10-1; TRBD1 is a possible D gene (5 bases). This CDR3 comprises 13 residues. Trimming took 3 bases from V and 5 from J, leaving 10 bases between them. Germline V CDR1 and CDR2: WNHNN, SYGVQD (reference sequence). The chain's CDR3 is CASSEGDQETQYF. DNA of the CDR3: TGCGCCAGCAGTGAAGGGGATCAGGAGACCCAGTACTTC.

The V and J genes are TRBV30 and TRBJ2-4; 7 bases are a match to TRBD2. The CDR3 is made up of 15 amino acids. V trimming: 4 bases; J trimming: 3 bases; junction bases outside the gene matches: 9. From germline, CDR1 is GTSNPN and CDR2 SVGIG (reference sequence). This chain's CDR3 is CAWTPQGEGKNIQYF. The CDR3 nucleotides read TGTGCCTGGACGCCCCAAGGGGAGGGCAAAAACATTCAGTACTTC. Full variable domain (remainder filled in from reference TRBV30 and TRBJ2-4): SQTIHQWPATLVQPVGSPLSLECTVEGTSNPNLYWYRQAAGRGLQLLFYSVGIGQISSEVPQNLSASRPQDRQFILSSKKLLLSDSGFYLCAWTPQGEGKNIQYFGAGTRLSVL.

The chain has TRBV7-9 and TRBJ1-1, with 7 nucleotides matching TRBD1. Germline CDR1 SEHNR, CDR2 FQNEAQ (reference sequence). V was pared by 5 bases and J by 1 base, with 7 bases of the junction left unmatched. This CDR3 contains 15 residues. Here the CDR3 DNA reads TGTGCCAGCAGCCGCGACAGGGCGAAGAACACTGAAGCTTTCTTT. Translating gives CASSRDRAKNTEAFF.

This chain links TRBV2 with TRBJ2-1; 12 bases are shared with TRBD2. This CDR3 has 18 amino acids. Germline-derived CDR1 and CDR2 are SNHLY and FYNNEI. The V gene end was trimmed by 6 bases and the J gene end by 0 bases; junction bases not matched to a gene: 9. Here the CDR3 DNA reads TGTGCCAGCAGGATGGCTAGCGGGAGGGTTAGCTCCTACAATGAGCAGTTCTTC. Protein product: CASRMASGRVSSYNEQFF.

V gene TRBV27 combines with J gene TRBJ2-7, with D uncertain. The V gene lost 5 bases and the J gene lost 3 bases, with 11 bases spanning the gap. The CDR3 extends over 13 amino acids. Germline CDR1 is MNHEY and CDR2 is SMNVEV (reference sequence). The CDR3: CASSPTSLYEQYF. CDR3 bases: TGTGCCAGCAGTCCCACTTCCCTCTACGAGCAGTACTTC.

The genes are TRBV19 and TRBJ1-2, with 8 bases aligning to TRBD1. The CDR3 sequence is 15 residues long. The junction had 13 bases not matched to a gene; V was cut back by 5 bases and J by 8 bases. CDR1 LNHDA and CDR2 SQIVND come from the germline V gene (reference sequence). The CDR3 spells CASSPVAGGLRGYTF. CDR3 nucleotide sequence: TGTGCCAGTAGTCCAGTGGCAGGGGGCCTTCGGGGCTACACCTTC. Together with reference TRBV19 and TRBJ1-2, the CDR3 gives the full variable domain: DGGITQSPKYLFRKEGQNVTLSCEQNLNHDAMYWYRQDPGQGLRLIYYSQIVNDFQKGDIAEGYSVSREKKESFPLTVTSAQKNPTAFYLCASSPVAGGLRGYTFGSGTRLTVV.

The genes are TRBV21-1 and TRBJ2-7; the table's D gene call, TRBD2, was not cross checked with the DNA. TRBV21-1 has pseudogene status. The CDR3 contains 16 residues. The CDR3 DNA reads as TGTGCCAGCAGCAAAGCTGAGGGACTAGCGGGAGTCGAGCAGTACTTC. Protein: CASSKAEGLAGVEQYF.

The rearrangement links TRBV11-2 to TRBJ2-1; 11 nucleotides agree with TRBD2. CDR1 is SGHAT and CDR2 is FQNNGV in the germline V gene. The CDR3 length is 16 residues. V lost 5 bases to trimming and J lost 4 bases; unmatched junction nucleotides: 7. CDR3 region: CASSAVTSGTYNEQFF. In DNA, the CDR3 is TGTGCCAGCAGCGCAGTGACTAGCGGGACATACAATGAGCAGTTCTTC.

V is TRBV7-6 and J is TRBJ1-3; 12 nucleotides line up with TRBD1. Germline CDR1 SGHVS, CDR2 FNYEAQ. The J segment lost 1 base and the V segment lost 5 bases, leaving 9 bases of the junction unmatched. The CDR3 sequence is 18 residues long. DNA for the CDR3: TGTGCCAGCAGCCCCGGGACAGGGGGCTTTTTGTCTGGAAACACCATATATTTT. It is translated as CASSPGTGGFLSGNTIYF.

The rearrangement joins TRBV7-2 to TRBJ2-7, with D possibly TRBD2 on 5 matching bases. The V end was cut by 5 bases, the J end by 3 bases, with 14 bases between. The CDR3 sequence is 14 residues long. The V gene's germline CDR1 is SGHTA and CDR2 FQGNSA. The CDR3 bases are TGTGCCAGCAGCCCGGTAGCGACGGACTACGAGCAGTACTTC. This encodes CASSPVATDYEQYF.

V is TRBV10-3 and J is TRBJ1-3, with D hard to call. Trimming left V 4 bases short and J 4 bases short, with 14 bases between. The CDR3 has 15 residues. Germline assignment: CDR1 ENHRY and CDR2 SYGVKD. CDR3 sequence: CAISVTPAAGNTIYF. Here the CDR3 DNA reads TGTGCCATCAGTGTAACCCCGGCGGCCGGAAACACCATATATTTT.

The chain employs TRBV7-6 and TRBJ2-2; 7 bases match TRBD2. Germline V gene sequence: CDR1 SGHVS, CDR2 FNYEAQ. CDR3 length equals 19 residues. After removal of 0 bases from V and 7 bases from J, the junction contained 17 bases not matched to a gene. The CDR3: CASSLANFHGGSLSGELFF. The CDR3 DNA reads as TGTGCCAGCAGCTTAGCGAATTTTCACGGCGGGAGTTTGAGCGGGGAGCTGTTTTTT.

V usage is TRBV11-2 and J usage is TRBJ1-4; no definite D call. The V end lost 3 bases, the J end lost 0 bases, and 14 bases lay between the germline ends. This CDR3 is built from 17 residues. The V gene's germline CDR1 is SGHAT and CDR2 FQNNGV. As DNA, the CDR3 is TGTGCCAGCAGCTTCGAGGTCTCCCGAACAACTAATGAAAAACTGTTTTTT. It yields the protein CASSFEVSRTTNEKLFF.

This rearrangement joins TRBV6-1 to TRBJ2-3, with 9 bases that match TRBD2. The V segment lost 8 bases and the J segment 4 bases; nucleotides outside the gene matches: 10. CDR1 and CDR2 from the germline V gene are MNHNS and SASEGT. This CDR3 has 15 residues. Here the CDR3 DNA reads TGTGCCAGCCGAGATTGGGCTAGCGGGGCAGATACGCAGTATTTT. It is translated as CASRDWASGADTQYF.

The chain employs TRBV14 and TRBJ1-1; D uncertain. The CDR3 is 13 amino acids. Germline CDR1 SGHDN, CDR2 FVKESK. Deletions cut 4 bases from V and 6 bases from J, with 12 bases between. The CDR3 loop reads CASSLPAGSEAFF. Here the CDR3 DNA reads TGTGCCAGCAGCCTTCCAGCGGGCTCTGAAGCTTTCTTT.

The chain couples TRBV13 to TRBJ1-1; D is undetermined. Germline V gene data show CDR1 as PRHDT and CDR2 as FYEKMQ (reference sequence). The CDR3 runs 14 residues. Between the trimmed V and J ends, which lost 5 bases and 1 base, there was a span of 11 bases. CDR3 DNA: TGTGCCAGCAGCCTCCCCGCGGAGAACACTGAAGCTTTCTTT. Translating gives CASSLPAENTEAFF. The full variable domain, completed using reference TRBV13 and TRBJ1-1, is AAGVIQSPRHLIKEKRETATLKCYPIPRHDTVYWYQQGPGQDPQFLISFYEKMQSDKGSIPDRFSAQQFSDYHSELNMSSLELGDSALYFCASSLPAENTEAFFGQGTRLTVV.

The genes are TRBV5-1 and TRBJ2-7; TRBD1 aligns across 8 bases. CDR3 length equals 16 residues. Germline loops: CDR1 SGHRS, CDR2 YFSETQ. V trimming: 3 bases; J trimming: 3 bases; junction bases outside the gene matches: 11. The CDR3 sequence is CASSSGQGTPLYEQYF. DNA for the CDR3: TGCGCCAGCAGCTCAGGACAGGGAACCCCCCTCTACGAGCAGTACTTC.

The chain carries TRBV27 and TRBJ1-2; D possibly corresponds to TRBD1 (6 bases). Germline-derived CDR1 and CDR2 are MNHEY and SMNVEV (reference sequence). The CDR3 covers 14 residues. The V end lost 2 bases, the J end lost 5 bases, and 12 bases lay between the germline ends. The CDR3 DNA reads TGTGCCAGCAGTTTACGGGGGGCTGAGTATGGCTACACCTTC. Amino acid sequence: CASSLRGAEYGYTF.

The gene calls are TRBV7-9 and TRBJ1-3; weak D call: TRBD1 (5 bases). From germline, CDR1 is SEHNR and CDR2 FQNEAQ (reference sequence). The germline V and J ends were trimmed by 0 bases and 7 bases, with 22 bases remaining between them. The CDR3 is 18 amino acids. CDR3 sequence reads: CASSLALHYQGLLNTIYF. The CDR3 bases are TGTGCCAGCAGCTTAGCGCTACATTACCAGGGCCTTTTGAACACCATATATTTT. The full variable domain, completed using reference TRBV7-9 and TRBJ1-3, is DTGVSQNPRHKITKRGQNVTFRCDPISEHNRLYWYRQTLGQGPEFLTYFQNEAQLEKSRLLSDRFSAERPKGSFSTLEIQRTEQGDSAMYLCASSLALHYQGLLNTIYFGEGSWLTVV.

The chain is built from TRBV5-1 and TRBJ1-2; D is perhaps TRBD1 (6 bases). Germline V lookup: CDR1 SGHRS, CDR2 YFSETQ. The CDR3 is 13 residues long. The ends were cut back, 2 bases at V and 6 bases at J, with 11 bases in the middle. The DNA for the CDR3 is TGCGCCAGCAGCTTTCGGACAGAGGATGGCTACACCTTC. It translates to CASSFRTEDGYTF. The full variable domain, in which reference TRBV5-1 and TRBJ1-2 provide the parts outside the CDR3, is KAGVTQTPRYLIKTRGQQVTLSCSPISGHRSVSWYQQTPGQGLQFLFEYFSETQRNKGNFPGRFSGRQFSNSRSEMNVSTLELGDSALYLCASSFRTEDGYTFGSGTRLTVV.

The V gene is TRBV25-1, the J gene TRBJ1-2, with D perhaps TRBD1 (5 bases). Trimming pared 2 bases from V and 7 bases from J, leaving 14 bases between. CDR1 is MGHDK, CDR2 SYGVNS, per germline. This CDR3 spans 14 amino acids. CDR3 bases: TGTGCCAGCAGTGAAACAGGAGTAGTATCTGGCTACACCTTC. Translating gives CASSETGVVSGYTF.